This T cell receptor (beta chain) is from a study of OX40 agonist ivuxolimab in advanced cancers. With regard to this clone: What it binds is not known.

The table came from immunoSEQ multiplex PCR; TCRdb's copy has only in-frame clones and leaves some out. In the table there are about 22,000 clones, around 77% of which are singletons. Germline CDR1 SGHNT, CDR2 YENEEA. With 2 bases removed from V and 4 bases from J, the gap between germline ends came to 18 bases. The CDR3 loop spans 16 amino acids. Study findings and constraints: There was clonal expansion of CD4+ and CD8+ blood T cells by week 6 at 0.1 to 3.0 mg/kg. Normalized T-cell clonal expansion was also low in a subset of nonresponders. CD4+ T cells averaged fewer expanded clones than CD8+ T cells.

Material: CD4+ or CD8+ T cells sorted from blood, obtained in a trial of the OX40 agonist ivuxolimab. V gene TRBV11-3 combines with J gene TRBJ2-7; D might be TRBD1 or TRBD2, each matching 6 bases. The origin of this receptor is an adult with an advanced solid tumor such as melanoma, head and neck, liver or kidney cancer. CDR3 sequence (DNA): TGTGCCAGCAGCTTAAGGAGGGGGACAACTCAGTACGAGCAGTACTTC. The encoded protein is CASSLRRGTTQYEQYF. The entire variable domain, with the rest obtained from reference TRBV11-3 and TRBJ2-7, is as follows: EAGVVQSPRYKIIEKKQPVAFWCNPISGHNTLYWYLQNLGQGPELLIRYENEEAVDDSQLPKDRFSAERLKGVDSTLKIQPAELGDSAVYLCASSLRRGTTQYEQYFGPGTRLTVT.